A single sample is the source of the 18 T cell receptor beta chains below, sequenced in a study of OX40 agonist ivuxolimab in advanced cancers. Sequencing was performed with immunoSEQ multiplex PCR; in TCRdb, only in-frame clones are kept and a portion is missing. The profile shows some 27,000 clones, roughly 79% of them singletons. The sample here was CD4+ or CD8+ T cells sorted from blood, taken in a trial of the OX40 agonist ivuxolimab. The receptor source for this set is an adult with an advanced solid tumor such as melanoma, head and neck, liver or kidney cancer.

This clone appeared once. The CDR3 coding sequence is TGTGCCAGCAATACCAGGGAGTTGGGCAATCAGCCCCAGCATTTT. This translates into CASNTRELGNQPQHF. The chain recombines TRBV28 with TRBJ1-5; possibly TRBD1 for D (5 bases). The V and J ends lost 7 bases and 2 bases respectively, with 15 bases between them. The germline gives CDR1 MDHEN, CDR2 SYDVKM. The CDR3 is 15 amino acids.

The V call is TRBV6-5, the J call TRBJ1-1; 8 bases agree with TRBD1. The J segment lost 6 bases and the V segment lost 2 bases, leaving 5 bases of the junction unmatched. CDR3 size: 14 residues. The V gene's germline CDR1 is MNHEY and CDR2 SVGAGI. The DNA for the CDR3 is TGTGCCAGCAGTTACGAGGACAGGGTCGCTGAAGCTTTCTTT. It specifies CASSYEDRVAEAFF.

V is TRBV9 and J is TRBJ2-3, with D possibly being TRBD1 (6 bases). The germline V and J ends were trimmed by 4 bases and 1 base, with 13 bases remaining between them. Germline V gene lookup returns CDR1 SGDLS and CDR2 YYNGEE. The CDR3 has 15 amino acids. The DNA of the CDR3 is TGTGCCAGCAGCCCATCTTGGACAGGCACAGATACGCAGTATTTT. Its protein product is CASSPSWTGTDTQYF.

The chain joins TRBV2 to TRBJ2-5; no clear D gene. The length of the CDR3 is 13 residues. V lost 2 bases, J lost 4 bases, and 8 bases lay in between. The germline gives CDR1 SNHLY, CDR2 FYNNEI. The chain's CDR3 is CASSELSIETQYF. The CDR3 nucleotides are TGTGCCAGCAGTGAATTATCCATAGAGACCCAGTACTTC.

This clone was recorded only once. This rearrangement joins TRBV6-5 to TRBJ2-7; 11 nucleotides line up with TRBD1. The CDR3 has 14 residues. Germline V CDR1 and CDR2: MNHEY, SVGAGI. The trim removed 6 bases at V and 4 bases at J, leaving 5 bases unmatched. The CDR3 DNA reads as TGTGCCAGCAGCCTCGGGACAGGGGGATACGAGCAGTACTTC. Its translation is CASSLGTGGYEQYF.

The rearrangement joins TRBV4-3 to TRBJ1-1; D is undetermined. The CDR3 is 13 residues long. The V and J ends lost 2 bases and 2 bases respectively, with 6 bases between them. CDR1 LGHNA and CDR2 YSLEER come from the germline V gene. The CDR3 reads CASSQSSNTEAFF. In nucleotides, the CDR3 is TGCGCCAGCAGCCAATCCAGCAACACTGAAGCTTTCTTT.

This clone has a handful of counts. This rearrangement joins TRBV18 to TRBJ1-6, with D perhaps matching TRBD1 (5 bases). The CDR3 runs to 18 residues. Germline assignment: CDR1 KGHSH and CDR2 LQKENI. V lost 1 base to trimming and J lost 0 bases, with 13 bases between them. CDR3: CASSPLPGESSYNSPLHF. CDR3 DNA sequence: TGTGCCAGCTCACCACTGCCGGGGGAGAGCTCCTATAATTCACCCCTCCACTTT.

This rearrangement joins TRBV27 to TRBJ2-3; possibly TRBD1 for D (6 bases). The ends were cut back, 7 bases at V and 5 bases at J, with 19 bases in the middle. Germline V gene lookup returns CDR1 MNHEY and CDR2 SMNVEV (reference sequence). The CDR3 loop spans 15 amino acids. The CDR3 protein is CASNKDSFGKDTQYF. CDR3 nucleotides: TGTGCCAGCAATAAGGACAGCTTCGGCAAAGATACGCAGTATTTT.

The chain recombines TRBV11-3 with TRBJ2-7, with 9 nucleotides matching TRBD1. The V segment lost 3 bases and the J segment 5 bases; nucleotides outside the gene matches: 8. In germline, CDR1 is SGHNT, CDR2 YENEEA. The CDR3 contains 15 residues. DNA of the CDR3: TGTGCCAGCAGCTTGGGCGGGACAGGGTCGGACGAGCAGTACTTC. Amino acid sequence: CASSLGGTGSDEQYF.

This clone was seen only once. In DNA form, the CDR3 reads TGTGCCAGCAGCCCATCGGGACTAGCGGGGGCCCTATCCTACGAGCAGTACTTC. The encoded protein is CASSPSGLAGALSYEQYF. V gene TRBV7-9 combines with J gene TRBJ2-7; 14 nucleotides match TRBD2. The CDR3 has 18 residues. The junction had 10 bases not matched to a gene; V was cut back by 5 bases and J by 1 base. CDR1 is SEHNR, CDR2 FQNEAQ, per germline (reference sequence). Based on the CDR3 plus reference TRBV7-9 and TRBJ2-7, the full variable domain is DTGVSQNPRHKITKRGQNVTFRCDPISEHNRLYWYRQTLGQGPEFLTYFQNEAQLEKSRLLSDRFSAERPKGSFSTLEIQRTEQGDSAMYLCASSPSGLAGALSYEQYFGPGTRLTVT.

The CDR3: CASSRQGASAYEQYF. CDR3 sequence (DNA): TGTGCCAGCTCTCGACAGGGGGCATCGGCCTACGAGCAGTACTTC. The chain joins TRBV19 to TRBJ2-7, with 10 bases matching TRBD1. Germline CDR1 and CDR2: LNHDA and SQIVND (reference sequence). After removal of 9 bases from V and 2 bases from J, the junction contained 10 bases not matched to a gene. The CDR3 is made up of 15 amino acids.

This clone has only a few counts. This chain connects TRBV2 to TRBJ2-1, with TRBD2 identical over 9 bases. The CDR3 sequence is 17 residues long. Germline CDR1 and CDR2: SNHLY and FYNNEI. The trim removed 6 bases at V and 0 bases at J, leaving 9 bases unmatched. In DNA, the CDR3 is TGTGCCAGCAGCGAGACGAGCGGGGGGTTCTCCTACAATGAGCAGTTCTTC. Translating it yields CASSETSGGFSYNEQFF.

The chain recombines TRBV29-1 with TRBJ1-2, with no clear D. The germline gives CDR1 SQVTM, CDR2 ANQGSEA. This CDR3 has 11 residues. The V end lost 6 bases, the J end lost 7 bases, and 12 bases lay between the germline ends. This CDR3 reads CSVAGSGGYTF. The CDR3 bases are TGCAGCGTCGCGGGGTCGGGTGGCTACACCTTC.

The chain joins TRBV11-3 to TRBJ1-2; D might be TRBD1 (5 bases). V lost 5 bases to trimming and J lost 4 bases, with 23 bases between them. The length of the CDR3 is 17 residues. The V gene's germline CDR1 is SGHNT and CDR2 YENEEA. The CDR3: CASSQEVEPDRIYGYTF. The CDR3 coding sequence is TGTGCCAGCAGCCAAGAGGTGGAGCCCGACAGAATCTATGGCTACACCTTC.

The J gene is TRBJ2-3, the V gene TRBV4-3; possible D gene TRBD2, 6 bases. The V end lost 0 bases, the J end lost 1 base, and 14 bases lay between the germline ends. CDR1 is LGHNA and CDR2 is YSLEER in the germline V gene. CDR3 size: 17 residues. Here the CDR3 reads CASSQDRRGKRTDTQYF. The DNA for the CDR3 is TGCGCCAGCAGCCAAGATAGACGGGGGAAACGCACAGATACGCAGTATTTT.

This clone is judged large. This chain connects TRBV2 to TRBJ2-7; 10 bases agree with TRBD1. From germline, CDR1 is SNHLY and CDR2 FYNNEI. This CDR3 comprises 14 residues. V shed 6 bases and J 1 base; nucleotides not matched to a gene: 3. The CDR3 loop reads CASRLDRGSYEQYF. The DNA of the CDR3 is TGTGCCAGCAGGTTGGACAGGGGGTCCTACGAGCAGTACTTC. The complete variable domain, with remaining parts taken from reference TRBV2 and TRBJ2-7, reads EPEVTQTPSHQVTQMGQEVILRCVPISNHLYFYWYRQILGQKVEFLVSFYNNEISEKSEIFDDQFSVERPDGSNFTLKIRSTKLEDSAMYFCASRLDRGSYEQYFGPGTRLTVT.

V gene TRBV6-5 combines with J gene TRBJ1-2, with no clear D. From germline, CDR1 is MNHEY and CDR2 SVGAGI. V dropped 3 bases and J dropped 4 bases, with 9 bases sitting between them. The CDR3 is 13 residues long. CDR3 DNA: TGTGCCAGCAGTTATGGGGAAATCTATGGCTACACCTTC. The encoded protein is CASSYGEIYGYTF.

This clone has a single count. This chain uses TRBV4-3 with TRBJ1-1; D uncertain. Trimming removed 4 bases at V and 3 bases at J, with 12 bases between. The CDR3 sequence is 14 residues long. Germline V gene sequence: CDR1 LGHNA, CDR2 YSLEER. The CDR3, as DNA: TGCGCCAGCAGCCCAACGGGAGGGCACACTGAAGCTTTCTTT. This encodes CASSPTGGHTEAFF.